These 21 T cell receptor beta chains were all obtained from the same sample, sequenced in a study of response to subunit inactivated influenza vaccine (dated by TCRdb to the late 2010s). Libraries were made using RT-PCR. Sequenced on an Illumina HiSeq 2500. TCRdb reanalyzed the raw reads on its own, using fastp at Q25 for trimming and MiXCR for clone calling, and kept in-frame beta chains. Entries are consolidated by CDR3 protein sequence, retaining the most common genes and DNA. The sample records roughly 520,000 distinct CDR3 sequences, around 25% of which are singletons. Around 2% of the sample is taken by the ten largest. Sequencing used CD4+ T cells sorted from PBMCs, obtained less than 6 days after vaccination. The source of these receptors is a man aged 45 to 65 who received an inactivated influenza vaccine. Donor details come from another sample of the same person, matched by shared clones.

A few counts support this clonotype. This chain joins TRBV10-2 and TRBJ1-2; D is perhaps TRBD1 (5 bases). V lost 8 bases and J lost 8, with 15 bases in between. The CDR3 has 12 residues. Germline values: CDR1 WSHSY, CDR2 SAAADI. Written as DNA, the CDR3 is TGCGCCAGCGTGAGGCAGGGAGAAGGCTACACCTTC. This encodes CASVRQGEGYTF.

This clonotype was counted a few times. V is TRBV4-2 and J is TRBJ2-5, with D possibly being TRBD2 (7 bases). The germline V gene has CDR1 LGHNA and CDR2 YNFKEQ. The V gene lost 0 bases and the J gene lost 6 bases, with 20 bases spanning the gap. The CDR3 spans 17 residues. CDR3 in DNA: TGTGCCAGCAGCCAAGATTTTGGAGGGGGGGCCGGCAAGACCCAGTACTTC. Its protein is CASSQDFGGGAGKTQYF.

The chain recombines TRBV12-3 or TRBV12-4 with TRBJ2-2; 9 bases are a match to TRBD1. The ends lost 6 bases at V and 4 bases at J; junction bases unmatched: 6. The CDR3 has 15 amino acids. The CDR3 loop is CASRTGTGSTGELFF. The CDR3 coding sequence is TGTGCCAGCAGGACCGGGACAGGGTCCACCGGGGAGCTGTTTTTT.

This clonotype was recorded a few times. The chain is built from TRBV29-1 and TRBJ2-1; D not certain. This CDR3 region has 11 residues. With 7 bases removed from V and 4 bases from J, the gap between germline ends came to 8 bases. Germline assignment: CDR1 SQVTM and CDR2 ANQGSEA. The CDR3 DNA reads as TGCAGCGCCGCAAATTACAATGAGCAGTTCTTC. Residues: CSAANYNEQFF.

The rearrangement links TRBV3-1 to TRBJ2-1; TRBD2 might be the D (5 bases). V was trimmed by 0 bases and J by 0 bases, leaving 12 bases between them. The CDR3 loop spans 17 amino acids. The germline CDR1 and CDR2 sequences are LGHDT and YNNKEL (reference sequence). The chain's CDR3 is CASSQDRERSSYNEQFF. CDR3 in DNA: TGTGCCAGCAGCCAAGATCGCGAGCGGAGCTCCTACAATGAGCAGTTCTTC.

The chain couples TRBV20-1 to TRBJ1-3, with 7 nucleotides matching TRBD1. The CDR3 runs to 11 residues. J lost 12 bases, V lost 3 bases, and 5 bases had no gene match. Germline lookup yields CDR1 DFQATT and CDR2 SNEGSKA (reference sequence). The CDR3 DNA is TGCAGTGCTAGGGAAGACAGGGACATATATTTT. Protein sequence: CSAREDRDIYF.

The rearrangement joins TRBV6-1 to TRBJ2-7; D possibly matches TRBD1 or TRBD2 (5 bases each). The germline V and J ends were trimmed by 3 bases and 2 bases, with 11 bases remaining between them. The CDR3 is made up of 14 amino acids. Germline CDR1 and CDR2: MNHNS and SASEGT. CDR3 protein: CASSDTWGPYEQYF. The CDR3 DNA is TGTGCCAGCAGTGACACCTGGGGACCCTACGAGCAGTACTTC.

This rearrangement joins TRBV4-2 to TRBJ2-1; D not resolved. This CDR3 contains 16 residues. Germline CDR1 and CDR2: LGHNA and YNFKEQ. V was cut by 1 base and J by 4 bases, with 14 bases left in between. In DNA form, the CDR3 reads TGTGCCAGCAGCCAAGTGGGGATGGAAGGGTACAATGAGCAGTTCTTC. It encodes CASSQVGMEGYNEQFF.

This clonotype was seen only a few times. The chain's CDR3 is CASSSGRTGEQYF. CDR3 DNA sequence: TGTGCCAGCAGCTCCGGACGCACCGGCGAGCAGTACTTC. This chain uses TRBV11-2 with TRBJ2-7; unclear D gene. The germline CDR1 and CDR2 sequences are SGHAT and FQNNGV. The CDR3 spans 13 residues. Trimming stripped 4 bases from V and 6 bases from J, with 13 bases between.

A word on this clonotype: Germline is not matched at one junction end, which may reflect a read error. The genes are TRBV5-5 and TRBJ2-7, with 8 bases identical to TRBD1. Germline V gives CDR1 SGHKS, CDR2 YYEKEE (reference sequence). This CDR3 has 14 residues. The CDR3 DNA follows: TGTACCAGCAGTTCTACCGGGACAGGCTACGAGCAGTACTTC. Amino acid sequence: CTSSSTGTGYEQYF.

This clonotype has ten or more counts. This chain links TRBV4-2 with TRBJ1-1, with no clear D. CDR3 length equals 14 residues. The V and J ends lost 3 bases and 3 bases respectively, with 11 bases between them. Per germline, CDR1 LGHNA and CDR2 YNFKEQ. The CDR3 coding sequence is TGTGCCAGCAGCCACCCGGGAAGGGACACTGAAGCTTTCTTT. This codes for CASSHPGRDTEAFF.

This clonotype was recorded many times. The CDR3 loop is CASSLASGVYEQYF. In DNA, the CDR3 is TGTGCCAGCAGTTTGGCTAGCGGGGTTTACGAGCAGTACTTC. The chain employs TRBV28 and TRBJ2-7; 9 bases are a match to TRBD2. The J segment lost 4 bases and the V segment lost 3 bases, leaving 4 bases of the junction unmatched. CDR1 and CDR2 from the germline V gene are MDHEN and SYDVKM. The length of the CDR3 is 14 residues.

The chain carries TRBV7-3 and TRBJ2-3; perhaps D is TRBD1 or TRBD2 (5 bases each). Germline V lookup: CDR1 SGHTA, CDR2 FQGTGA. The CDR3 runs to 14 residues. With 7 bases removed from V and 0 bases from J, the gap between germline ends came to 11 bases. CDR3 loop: CASNDGTSTDTQYF. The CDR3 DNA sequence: TGTGCCAGCAACGACGGGACCAGCACAGATACGCAGTATTTT.

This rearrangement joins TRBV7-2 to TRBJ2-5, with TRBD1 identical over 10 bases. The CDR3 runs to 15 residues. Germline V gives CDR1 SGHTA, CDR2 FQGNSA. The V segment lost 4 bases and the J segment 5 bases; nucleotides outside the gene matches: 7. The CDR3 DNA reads TGTGCCAGCAGCTCAATGTGGGGACAGGGGGAGACCCAGTACTTC. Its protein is CASSSMWGQGETQYF.

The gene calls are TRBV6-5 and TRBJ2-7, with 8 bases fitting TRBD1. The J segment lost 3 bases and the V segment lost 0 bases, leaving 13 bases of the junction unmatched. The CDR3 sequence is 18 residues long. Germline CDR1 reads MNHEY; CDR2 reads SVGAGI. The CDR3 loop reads CASSYSGRTGGSFYEQYF. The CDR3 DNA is TGTGCCAGCAGTTACTCGGGTCGTACAGGGGGTTCCTTCTACGAGCAGTACTTC.

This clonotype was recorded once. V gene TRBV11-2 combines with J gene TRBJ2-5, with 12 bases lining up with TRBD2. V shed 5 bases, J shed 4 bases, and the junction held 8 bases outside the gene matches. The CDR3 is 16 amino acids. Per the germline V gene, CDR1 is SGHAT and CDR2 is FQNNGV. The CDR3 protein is CASSRGLAGGVETQYF. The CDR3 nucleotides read TGTGCCAGCAGCCGGGGACTAGCGGGTGGGGTAGAGACCCAGTACTTC. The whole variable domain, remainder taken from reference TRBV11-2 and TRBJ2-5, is EAGVAQSPRYKIIEKRQSVAFWCNPISGHATLYWYQQILGQGPKLLIQFQNNGVVDDSQLPKDRFSAERLKGVDSTLKIQPAKLEDSAVYLCASSRGLAGGVETQYFGPGTRLLVL.

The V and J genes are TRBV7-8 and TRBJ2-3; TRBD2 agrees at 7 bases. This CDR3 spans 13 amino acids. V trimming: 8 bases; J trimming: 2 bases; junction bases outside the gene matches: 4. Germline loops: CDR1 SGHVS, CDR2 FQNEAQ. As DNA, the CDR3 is TGTGCCAGCGGGAGGGACTCCACAGATACGCAGTATTTT. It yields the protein CASGRDSTDTQYF.

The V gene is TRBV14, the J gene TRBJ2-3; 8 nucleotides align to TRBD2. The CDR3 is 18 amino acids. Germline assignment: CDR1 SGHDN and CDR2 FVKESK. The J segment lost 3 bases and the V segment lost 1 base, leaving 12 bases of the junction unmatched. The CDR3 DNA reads TGTGCCAGCAGCCAAGGCCGGATGATAGCGGGAACAACAGATACGCAGTATTTT. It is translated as CASSQGRMIAGTTDTQYF.

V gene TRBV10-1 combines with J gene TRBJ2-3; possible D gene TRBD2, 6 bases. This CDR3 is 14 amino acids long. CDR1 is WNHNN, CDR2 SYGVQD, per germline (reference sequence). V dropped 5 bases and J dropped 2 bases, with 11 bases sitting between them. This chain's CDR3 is CASSMGLNTDTQYF. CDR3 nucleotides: TGCGCCAGCAGTATGGGACTTAACACAGATACGCAGTATTTT.

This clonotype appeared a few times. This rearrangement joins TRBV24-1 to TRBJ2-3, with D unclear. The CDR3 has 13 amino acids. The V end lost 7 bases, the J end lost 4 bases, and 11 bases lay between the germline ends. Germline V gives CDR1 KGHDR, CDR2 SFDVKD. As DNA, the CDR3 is TGTGCCACCAGCCACGGAGCCTCAGATACGCAGTATTTT. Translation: CATSHGASDTQYF.

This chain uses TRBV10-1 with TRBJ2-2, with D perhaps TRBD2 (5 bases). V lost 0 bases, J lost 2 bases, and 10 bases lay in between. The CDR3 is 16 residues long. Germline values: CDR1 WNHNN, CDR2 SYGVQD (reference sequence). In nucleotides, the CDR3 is TGCGCCAGCAGTGAGTCGAGTACTAGTAACACCGGGGAGCTGTTTTTT. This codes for CASSESSTSNTGELFF.